This is a list of T cell receptor beta chains from one sample in a study of CD8 T cells in ankylosing spondylitis. One entry per CDR3 protein results from TCRdb running MiXCR on the 5' RACE reads. This table has about 700,000 distinct CDR3 sequences, 19% appearing once. The sequenced sample consisted of blood, either unsorted or a sorted T cell fraction (not recorded which). The receptors here all came from a male donor with ankylosing spondylitis. The CDR3 runs from the conserved cysteine through the conserved F or W. Each record gives: D gene, clone size, J gene, V gene, CDR3 protein, CDR3 DNA. A D gene is named only where the DNA matches it firmly. Where a row states a size, it is once, few, many or the class of an expanded clone; other rows omit it.

NA	few	TRBJ1-5	TRBV24-1	CATSPGGRRSNQPQHF	TGTGCCACCTCTCCCGGGGGGCGACGGAGCAATCAGCCCCAGCATTTT
NA	NA	TRBJ2-2	TRBV10-2	CASRLTSESNTGELFF	TGCGCCAGCAGACTGACATCGGAATCGAACACCGGGGAGCTGTTTTTT
NA	NA	TRBJ2-1	TRBV12-3/TRBV12-4	CASSLRDRGYNEQFF	TGTGCCAGCAGCTTGCGGGATCGGGGGTACAATGAGCAGTTCTTC
TRBD1	NA	TRBJ2-3	TRBV7-3	CASSRTGTTDTQYF	TGTGCCAGCAGCCGGACAGGGACGACAGATACGCAGTATTTT
NA	few	TRBJ1-1	TRBV6-1	CASTQTGRRTEAFF	TGTGCCAGCACCCAGACGGGGCGACGGACTGAAGCTTTCTTT
TRBD1	many	TRBJ1-1	TRBV15	CATSRPQGGSTEAFF	TGTGCCACCAGCAGGCCACAGGGGGGGTCCACTGAAGCTTTCTTT
TRBD2	NA	TRBJ2-1	TRBV11-2	CASSLDLAVPYNEQFF	TGTGCCAGCAGCTTAGACCTAGCGGTTCCCTACAATGAGCAGTTCTTC
NA	NA	TRBJ1-1	TRBV29-1	CSVRTENTEAFF	TGCAGCGTTCGGACGGAGAACACTGAAGCTTTCTTT
NA	NA	TRBJ1-1	TRBV5-1	CASSVYRIQETTEAFF	TGCGCCAGCAGCGTATACAGGATTCAGGAGACCACTGAAGCTTTCTTT
NA	NA	TRBJ2-7	TRBV21-1	CASSKEPDRSYEQYF	TGTGCCAGCAGCAAAGAACCGGACAGGTCCTACGAGCAGTACTTC
NA	few	TRBJ1-6	TRBV27	CASSSQGAISPLHF	TGTGCCAGCAGTTCTCAAGGGGCTATTTCACCCCTCCACTTT
TRBD2	few	TRBJ2-7	TRBV10-3	CAISDHGLAGSYEQYF	TGTGCCATCAGTGACCATGGACTAGCGGGCTCCTACGAGCAGTACTTC
NA	few	TRBJ1-5	TRBV5-5	CASSLDRNDDQPQHF	TGTGCCAGCAGCTTGGACAGGAACGATGATCAGCCCCAGCATTTT
NA	NA	TRBJ2-2	TRBV20-1	CSASAGGGGNTGELFF	TGCAGTGCTTCTGCGGGCGGAGGGGGAAACACCGGGGAGCTGTTTTTT
NA	NA	TRBJ2-3	TRBV6-2/TRBV6-3	CASSSPGPLDTQYF	TGTGCCAGCAGTTCCCCGGGGCCGCTAGATACGCAGTATTTT
NA	many	TRBJ2-5	TRBV12-3/TRBV12-4	CASSRARSGETQYF	TGTGCCAGCAGCCGTGCCCGATCTGGGGAGACCCAGTACTTC
TRBD2	NA	TRBJ2-2	TRBV12-3/TRBV12-4	CASSLAGGVKGTGELFF	TGTGCCAGCAGTTTGGCGGGGGGGGTGAAGGGCACCGGGGAGCTGTTTTTT
TRBD2	NA	TRBJ2-7	TRBV9	CASSVGSGRDEQYF	TGTGCCAGCAGCGTAGGTAGCGGGCGGGACGAGCAGTACTTC
NA	NA	TRBJ1-3	TRBV10-3	CAISESVSGNTIYF	TGTGCCATCAGTGAGTCGGTCTCTGGAAACACCATATATTTT
NA	NA	TRBJ2-3	TRBV12-3/TRBV12-4	CASRKEGGDLDTQYF	TGTGCCAGCAGAAAGGAGGGGGGGGATTTAGATACGCAGTATTTT
NA	NA	TRBJ1-5	TRBV12-3/TRBV12-4	CASRQGGYQPQHF	TGTGCCAGCAGGCAGGGAGGCTATCAGCCCCAGCATTTT
TRBD2	NA	TRBJ2-1	TRBV28	CASRASGIYEQFF	TGTGCCAGCCGGGCTAGCGGGATCTATGAGCAGTTCTTC
NA	NA	TRBJ1-1	TRBV11-2	CASSLVSGGTEAFF	TGTGCCAGCAGCTTAGTATCAGGAGGCACTGAAGCTTTCTTT
NA	few	TRBJ2-1	TRBV4-1	CASSQDGVGGGPYNEQFF	TGCGCCAGCAGCCAAGATGGGGTAGGAGGGGGTCCCTACAATGAGCAGTTCTTC
NA	NA	TRBJ2-7	TRBV5-1	CASSAGRTFSAGYPYEQYF	TGCGCCAGCAGCGCCGGACGGACATTTTCGGCGGGATACCCCTACGAGCAGTACTTC
NA	NA	TRBJ1-5	TRBV4-1	CASSQLEGQPQHF	TGCGCCAGCAGCCAATTGGAGGGTCAGCCCCAGCATTTT
NA	few	TRBJ1-2	TRBV9	CASSSLRGTSERYTF	TGTGCCAGCAGCTCCCTACGCGGGACCTCGGAGCGCTACACCTTC
NA	NA	TRBJ2-7	TRBV7-8	CASSSLPDPPGYEQYF	TGTGCCAGCAGCTCACTCCCCGATCCCCCCGGCTACGAGCAGTACTTC
TRBD2	NA	TRBJ2-1	TRBV7-6	CASSPLTSGSSNEQFF	TGTGCCAGCAGCCCTTTGACTAGCGGGAGTTCAAATGAGCAGTTCTTC
TRBD1	NA	TRBJ2-7	TRBV20-1	CSARDSDRTYEQYF	TGCAGTGCTAGAGATTCGGACAGGACCTACGAGCAGTACTTC
TRBD1	NA	TRBJ2-3	TRBV10-3	CAISDGTGADTQYF	TGTGCCATCAGCGACGGGACAGGGGCAGATACGCAGTATTTT
NA	NA	TRBJ2-1	TRBV20-1	CSARGRSRLEQFF	TGCAGTGCTAGGGGACGTTCCAGACTTGAGCAGTTCTTC
NA	NA	TRBJ2-7	TRBV20-1	CSARVEGLGRSYEQYF	TGCAGTGCTAGAGTTGAGGGGCTCGGGCGCTCCTACGAGCAGTACTTC
NA	few	TRBJ1-3	TRBV12-3/TRBV12-4	CASRDTLIAHGSGNTIYF	TGTGCCAGCAGGGACACTCTCATTGCCCACGGCTCTGGAAACACCATATATTTT
NA	NA	TRBJ2-3	TRBV6-2/TRBV6-3	CASSDPLAPGPDTQYF	TGTGCCAGCAGCGACCCCCTGGCCCCCGGCCCAGATACGCAGTATTTT
NA	few	TRBJ1-1	TRBV12-3/TRBV12-4	CASSFGPGAFF	TGTGCCAGCAGTTTCGGTCCGGGGGCTTTCTTT
TRBD2	NA	TRBJ2-3	TRBV27	CASRLAGSLDTQYF	TGTGCCAGTCGACTAGCGGGGTCTCTTGATACGCAGTATTTT
NA	NA	TRBJ1-1	TRBV6-1	CASSEVGRHTEAFF	TGTGCCAGCAGTGAAGTAGGAAGGCACACTGAAGCTTTCTTT
NA	NA	TRBJ2-3	TRBV9	CASSVEDSVTDTQYF	TGTGCCAGCAGCGTAGAGGATTCGGTCACAGATACGCAGTATTTT
NA	many	TRBJ1-1	TRBV5-1	CASSSTGIGTEAFF	TGCGCCAGCAGCTCGACAGGAATAGGGACTGAAGCTTTCTTT
NA	once	TRBJ1-1	TRBV6-1	CASASQKNTEAFF	TGTGCCAGCGCGTCACAAAAGAACACTGAAGCTTTCTTT
NA	NA	TRBJ2-1	TRBV6-2/TRBV6-3	CASSYTGGDYNEQFF	TGTGCCAGCAGTTATACAGGGGGGGACTACAATGAGCAGTTCTTC
NA	NA	TRBJ2-7	TRBV7-9	CASSPQGPPYEQYF	TGTGCCAGCAGCCCTCAGGGACCCCCCTACGAGCAGTACTTC
NA	few	TRBJ2-2	TRBV29-1	CSVVGAGANTGELFF	TGCAGCGTTGTAGGGGCAGGGGCGAACACCGGGGAGCTGTTTTTT
TRBD2	few	TRBJ2-1	TRBV12-3/TRBV12-4	CASTGPGGGSYNEQFF	TGTGCCAGCACGGGACCTGGCGGGGGGTCCTACAATGAGCAGTTCTTC
NA	many	TRBJ1-6	TRBV6-5	CASSYLGLGSYNSPLHF	TGTGCCAGCAGTTACCTGGGGCTAGGCTCCTATAATTCACCCCTCCACTTT